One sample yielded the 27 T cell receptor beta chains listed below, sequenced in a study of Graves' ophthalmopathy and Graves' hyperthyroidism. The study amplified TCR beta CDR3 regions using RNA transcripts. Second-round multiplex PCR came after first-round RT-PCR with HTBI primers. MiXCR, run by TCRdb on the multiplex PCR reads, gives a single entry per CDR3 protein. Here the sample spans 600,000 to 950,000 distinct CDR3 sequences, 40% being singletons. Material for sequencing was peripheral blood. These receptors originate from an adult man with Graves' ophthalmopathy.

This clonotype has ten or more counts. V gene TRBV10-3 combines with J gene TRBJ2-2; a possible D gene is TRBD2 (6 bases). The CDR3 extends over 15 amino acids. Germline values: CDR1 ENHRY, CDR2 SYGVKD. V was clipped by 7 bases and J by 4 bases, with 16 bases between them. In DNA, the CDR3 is TGTGCCATCAAACCGGGAGTAGGGACCACCGGGGAGCTGTTTTTT. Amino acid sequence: CAIKPGVGTTGELFF.

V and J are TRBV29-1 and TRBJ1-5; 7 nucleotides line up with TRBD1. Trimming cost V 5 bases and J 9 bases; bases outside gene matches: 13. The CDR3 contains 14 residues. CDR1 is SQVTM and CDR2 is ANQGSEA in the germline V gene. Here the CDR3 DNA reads TGCAGCGTTACAAGGGGGACAGACTCCGGGCCCCAGCATTTT. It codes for CSVTRGTDSGPQHF.

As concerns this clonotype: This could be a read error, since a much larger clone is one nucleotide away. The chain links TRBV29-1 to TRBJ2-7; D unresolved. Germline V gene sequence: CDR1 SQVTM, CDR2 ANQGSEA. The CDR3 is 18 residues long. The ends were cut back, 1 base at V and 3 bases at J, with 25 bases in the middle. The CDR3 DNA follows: TGCAGCGTTGAAGGGCCGACCTCCGACCCGACTGTCCTCTACGAGCAGTACTTC. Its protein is CSVEGPTSDPTVLYEQYF.

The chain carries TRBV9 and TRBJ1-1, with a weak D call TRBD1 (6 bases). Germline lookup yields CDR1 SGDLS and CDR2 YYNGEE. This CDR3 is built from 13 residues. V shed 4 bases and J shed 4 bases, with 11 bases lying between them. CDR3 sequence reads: CASSQGQFTEAFF. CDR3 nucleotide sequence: TGTGCCAGCAGCCAAGGACAGTTCACTGAAGCTTTCTTT.

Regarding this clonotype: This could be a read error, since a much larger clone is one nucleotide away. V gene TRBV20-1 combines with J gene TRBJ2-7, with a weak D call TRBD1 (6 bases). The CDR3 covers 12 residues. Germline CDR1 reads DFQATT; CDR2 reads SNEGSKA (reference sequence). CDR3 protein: CSALTGSSGWHF. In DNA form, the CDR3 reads TGCAGTGCTCTAACAGGGTCCTCTGGCTGGCACTTC.

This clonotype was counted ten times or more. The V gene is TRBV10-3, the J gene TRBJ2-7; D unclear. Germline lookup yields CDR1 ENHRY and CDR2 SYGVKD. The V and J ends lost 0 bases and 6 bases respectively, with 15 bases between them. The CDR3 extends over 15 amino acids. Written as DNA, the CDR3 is TGTGCCATCAGTGAGTCCCCTGGTACTATTTTCGAGCAGTACTTC. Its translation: CAISESPGTIFEQYF.

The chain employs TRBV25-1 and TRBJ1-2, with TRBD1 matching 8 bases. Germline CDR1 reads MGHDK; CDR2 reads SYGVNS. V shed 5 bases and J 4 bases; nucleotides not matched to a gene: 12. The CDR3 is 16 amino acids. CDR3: CASSPGTGLQPYGYTF. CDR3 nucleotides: TGTGCCAGCAGTCCGGGGACAGGCCTTCAACCCTATGGCTACACCTTC.

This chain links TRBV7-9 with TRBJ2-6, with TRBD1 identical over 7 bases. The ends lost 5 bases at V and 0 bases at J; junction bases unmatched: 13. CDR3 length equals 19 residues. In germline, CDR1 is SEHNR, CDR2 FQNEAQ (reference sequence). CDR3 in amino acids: CASSREGAPLRSGANVLTF. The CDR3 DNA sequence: TGTGCCAGCAGCCGCGAGGGGGCGCCTTTACGCTCTGGGGCCAACGTCCTGACTTTC.

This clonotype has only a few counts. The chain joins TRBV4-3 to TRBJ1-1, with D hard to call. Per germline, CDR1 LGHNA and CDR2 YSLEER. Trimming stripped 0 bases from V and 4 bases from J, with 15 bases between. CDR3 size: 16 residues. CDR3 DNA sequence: TGCGCCAGCAGCCAAGATCGCTACGTGTCCTTCACTGAAGCTTTCTTT. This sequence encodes CASSQDRYVSFTEAFF.

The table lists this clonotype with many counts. CDR3 sequence reads: CASSGRAVNSPLHF. CDR3 in DNA: TGTGCCAGCAGTGGACGGGCCGTCAATTCACCCCTCCACTTT. The J gene is TRBJ1-6, the V gene TRBV12-3 or TRBV12-4; D call uncertain. The CDR3 length is 14 residues. V shed 5 bases and J shed 7 bases, with 12 bases lying between them.

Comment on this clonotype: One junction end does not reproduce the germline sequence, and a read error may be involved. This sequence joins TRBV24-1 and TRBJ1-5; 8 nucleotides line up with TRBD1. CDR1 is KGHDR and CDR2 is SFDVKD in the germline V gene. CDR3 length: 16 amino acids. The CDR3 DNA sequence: TGTGCCAGCAGTGAAGCTTGGACAGGGATGAATCAGCCCCAGCATTTT. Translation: CASSEAWTGMNQPQHF.

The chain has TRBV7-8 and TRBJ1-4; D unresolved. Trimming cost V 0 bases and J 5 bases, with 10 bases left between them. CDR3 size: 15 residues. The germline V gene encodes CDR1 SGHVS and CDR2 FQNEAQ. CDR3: CASSLAWQLNEKLFF. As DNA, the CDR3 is TGTGCCAGCAGCTTAGCATGGCAGTTAAATGAAAAACTGTTTTTT.

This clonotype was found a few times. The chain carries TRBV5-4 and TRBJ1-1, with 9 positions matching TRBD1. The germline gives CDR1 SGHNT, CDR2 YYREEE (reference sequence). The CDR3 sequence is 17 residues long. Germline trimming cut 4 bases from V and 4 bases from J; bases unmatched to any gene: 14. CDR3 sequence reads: CASSRGIGQGFSTEAFF. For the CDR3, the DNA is TGTGCCAGCAGCCGTGGCATAGGACAGGGGTTTAGCACTGAAGCTTTCTTT.

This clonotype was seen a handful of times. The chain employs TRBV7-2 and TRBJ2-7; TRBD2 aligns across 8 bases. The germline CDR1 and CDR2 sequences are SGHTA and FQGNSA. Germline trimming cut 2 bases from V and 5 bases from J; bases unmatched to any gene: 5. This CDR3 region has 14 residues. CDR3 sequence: CASSLSGGPHEQYF. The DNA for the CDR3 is TGTGCCAGCAGCTTATCGGGGGGGCCCCACGAGCAGTACTTC.

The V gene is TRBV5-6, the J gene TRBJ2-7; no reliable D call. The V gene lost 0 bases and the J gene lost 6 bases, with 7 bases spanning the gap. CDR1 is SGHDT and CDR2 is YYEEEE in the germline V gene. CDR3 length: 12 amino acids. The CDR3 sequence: CASSLVSVEQYF. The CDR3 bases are TGTGCCAGCAGCTTGGTATCAGTCGAGCAGTACTTC.

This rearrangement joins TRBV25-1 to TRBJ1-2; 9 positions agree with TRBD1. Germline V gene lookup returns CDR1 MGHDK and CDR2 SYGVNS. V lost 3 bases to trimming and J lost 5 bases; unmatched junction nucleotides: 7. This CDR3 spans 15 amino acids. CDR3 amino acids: CASSDSQGALYGYTF. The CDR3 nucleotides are TGTGCCAGCAGTGACTCACAGGGGGCGTTATATGGCTACACCTTC.

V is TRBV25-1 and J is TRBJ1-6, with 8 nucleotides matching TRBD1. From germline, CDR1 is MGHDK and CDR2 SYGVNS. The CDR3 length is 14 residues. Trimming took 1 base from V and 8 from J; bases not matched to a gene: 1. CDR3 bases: TGTGCCAGCAGTGAATCAGGGGGCGATTCACCCCTCCACTTT. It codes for CASSESGGDSPLHF.

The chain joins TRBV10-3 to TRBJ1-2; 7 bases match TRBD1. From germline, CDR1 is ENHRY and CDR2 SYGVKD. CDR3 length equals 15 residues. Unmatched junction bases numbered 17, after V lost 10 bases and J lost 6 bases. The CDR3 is CASIGTVQGINGYTF. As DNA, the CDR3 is TGTGCCAGCATTGGGACCGTACAGGGGATAAATGGCTACACCTTC.

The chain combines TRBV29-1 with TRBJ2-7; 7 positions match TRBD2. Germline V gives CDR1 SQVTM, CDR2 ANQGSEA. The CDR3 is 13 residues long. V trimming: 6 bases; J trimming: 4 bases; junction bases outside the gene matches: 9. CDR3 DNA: TGCAGCGTCGGCCAAGGGGAGGGTTACGAGCAGTACTTC. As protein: CSVGQGEGYEQYF.

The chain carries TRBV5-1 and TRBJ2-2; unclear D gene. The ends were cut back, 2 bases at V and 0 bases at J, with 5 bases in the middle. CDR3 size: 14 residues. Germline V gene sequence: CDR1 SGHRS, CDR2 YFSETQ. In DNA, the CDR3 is TGCGCCAGCAGCTTCCGACCGAACACCGGGGAGCTGTTTTTT. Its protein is CASSFRPNTGELFF.

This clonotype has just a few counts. For the CDR3, the DNA is TGCAGTGTCCCAGAATCAGCTGGAAACACCATATATTTT. Protein: CSVPESAGNTIYF. The chain couples TRBV20-1 to TRBJ1-3; D is uncertain. V gave up 7 bases and J gave up 2 bases, with 12 bases separating them. This CDR3 has 13 amino acids. Germline V lookup: CDR1 DFQATT, CDR2 SNEGSKA (reference sequence).

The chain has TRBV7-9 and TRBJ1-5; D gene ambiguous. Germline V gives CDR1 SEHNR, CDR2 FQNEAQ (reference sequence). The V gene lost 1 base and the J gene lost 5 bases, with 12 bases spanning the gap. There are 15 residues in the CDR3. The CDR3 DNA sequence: TGTGCCAGCAGCTTAGGGGTGCAGGTTTATCAGCCCCAGCATTTT. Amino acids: CASSLGVQVYQPQHF.

CDR3 bases: TGTGCCAGCAGTGCCCTATCACAGGGAGGCTACACCTTC. Protein sequence: CASSALSQGGYTF. The chain recombines TRBV25-1 with TRBJ1-2; D is possibly TRBD1 (6 bases). The ends were cut back, 4 bases at V and 8 bases at J, with 14 bases in the middle. The CDR3 is 13 residues long. Germline values: CDR1 MGHDK, CDR2 SYGVNS.

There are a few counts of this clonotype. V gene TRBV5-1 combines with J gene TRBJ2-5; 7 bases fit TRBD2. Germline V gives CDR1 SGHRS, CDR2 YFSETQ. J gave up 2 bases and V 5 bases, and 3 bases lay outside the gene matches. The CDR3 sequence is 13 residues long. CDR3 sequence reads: CASRLATQETQYF. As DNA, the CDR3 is TGCGCCAGCAGACTAGCGACTCAAGAGACCCAGTACTTC. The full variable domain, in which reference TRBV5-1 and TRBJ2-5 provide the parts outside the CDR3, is KAGVTQTPRYLIKTRGQQVTLSCSPISGHRSVSWYQQTPGQGLQFLFEYFSETQRNKGNFPGRFSGRQFSNSRSEMNVSTLELGDSALYLCASRLATQETQYFGPGTRLLVL.

This CDR3 is CASSPRSTSGSIHEQYF. The CDR3 nucleotides are TGTGCCAGCAGCCCCAGGTCTACTAGCGGGAGTATTCACGAGCAGTACTTC. This sequence joins TRBV25-1 and TRBJ2-7, with 11 bases fitting TRBD2. Germline V gene sequence: CDR1 MGHDK, CDR2 SYGVNS. The CDR3 sequence is 17 residues long. The J segment lost 5 bases and the V segment lost 6 bases, leaving 15 bases of the junction unmatched.

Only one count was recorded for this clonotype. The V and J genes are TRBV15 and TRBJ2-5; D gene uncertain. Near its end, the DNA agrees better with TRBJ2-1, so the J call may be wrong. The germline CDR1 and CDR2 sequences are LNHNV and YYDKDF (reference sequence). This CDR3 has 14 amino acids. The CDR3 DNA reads TGTGCCACCAGCAGAGGCATAGGTAACAATGAGCAGTTCTTC. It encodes CATSRGIGNNEQFF.

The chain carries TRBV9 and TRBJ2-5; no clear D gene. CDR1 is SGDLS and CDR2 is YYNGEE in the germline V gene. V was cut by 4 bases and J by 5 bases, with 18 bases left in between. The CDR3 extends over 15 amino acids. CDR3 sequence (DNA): TGTGCCAGCAGCCCCAACATCCTCCCCGGGGAGACCCAGTACTTC. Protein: CASSPNILPGETQYF.